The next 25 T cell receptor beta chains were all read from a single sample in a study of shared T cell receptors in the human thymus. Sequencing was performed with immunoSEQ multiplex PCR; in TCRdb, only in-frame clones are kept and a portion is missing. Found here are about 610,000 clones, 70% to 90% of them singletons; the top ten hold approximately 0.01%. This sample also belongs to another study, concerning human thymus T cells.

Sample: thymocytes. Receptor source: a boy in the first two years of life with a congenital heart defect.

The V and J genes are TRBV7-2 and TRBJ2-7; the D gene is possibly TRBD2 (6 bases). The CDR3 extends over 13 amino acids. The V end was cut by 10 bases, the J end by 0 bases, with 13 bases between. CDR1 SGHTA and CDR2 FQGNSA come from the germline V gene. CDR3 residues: CATGLAASYEQYF. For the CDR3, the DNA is TGTGCCACGGGGTTAGCGGCCTCCTACGAGCAGTACTTC.

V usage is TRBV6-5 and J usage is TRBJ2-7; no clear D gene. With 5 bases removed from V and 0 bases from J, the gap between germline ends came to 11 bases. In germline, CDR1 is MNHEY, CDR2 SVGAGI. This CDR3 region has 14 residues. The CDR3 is CASSELHPSYEQYF. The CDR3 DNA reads TGTGCCAGCAGTGAGCTCCACCCCTCCTACGAGCAGTACTTC.

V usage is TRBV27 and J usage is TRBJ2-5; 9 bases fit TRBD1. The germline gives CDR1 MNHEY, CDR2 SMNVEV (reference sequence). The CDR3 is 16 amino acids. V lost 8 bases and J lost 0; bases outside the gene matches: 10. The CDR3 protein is CASSNSQGAYQETQYF. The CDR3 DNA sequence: TGTGCCAGCTCCAACTCACAGGGGGCTTACCAAGAGACCCAGTACTTC.

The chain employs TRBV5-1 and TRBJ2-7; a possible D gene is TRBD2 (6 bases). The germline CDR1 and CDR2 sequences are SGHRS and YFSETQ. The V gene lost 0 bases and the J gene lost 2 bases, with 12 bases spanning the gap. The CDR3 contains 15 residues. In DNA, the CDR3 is TGCGCCAGCAGCTTGGGGGGCCCGGGAGCCTACGAGCAGTACTTC. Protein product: CASSLGGPGAYEQYF.

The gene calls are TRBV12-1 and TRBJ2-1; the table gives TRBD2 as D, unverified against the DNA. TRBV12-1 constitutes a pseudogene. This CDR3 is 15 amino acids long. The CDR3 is CASSLLAASLREQFF. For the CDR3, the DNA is TGTGCCAGCAGCTTACTAGCGGCCAGCTTAAGGGAGCAGTTCTTC.

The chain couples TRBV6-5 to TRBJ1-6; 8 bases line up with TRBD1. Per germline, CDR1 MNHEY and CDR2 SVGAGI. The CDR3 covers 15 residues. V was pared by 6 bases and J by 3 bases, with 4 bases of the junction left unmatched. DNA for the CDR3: TGTGCCAGCAGGGGGGACAGGAGCTATAATTCACCCCTCCACTTT. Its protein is CASRGDRSYNSPLHF.

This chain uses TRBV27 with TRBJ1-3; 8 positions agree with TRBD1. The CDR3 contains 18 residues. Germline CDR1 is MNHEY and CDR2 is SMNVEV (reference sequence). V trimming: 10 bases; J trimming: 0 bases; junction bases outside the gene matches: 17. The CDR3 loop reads CATSPSSDRVGSGNTIYF. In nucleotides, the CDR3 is TGTGCCACCTCCCCCTCCTCGGACAGGGTAGGCTCTGGAAACACCATATATTTT.

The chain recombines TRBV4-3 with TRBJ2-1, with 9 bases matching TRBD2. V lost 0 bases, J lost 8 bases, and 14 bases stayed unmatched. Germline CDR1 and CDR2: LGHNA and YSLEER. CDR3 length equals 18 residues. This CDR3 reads CASSQDYAGLAANDEQFF. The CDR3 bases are TGCGCCAGCAGCCAAGACTACGCGGGACTAGCTGCGAATGATGAGCAGTTCTTC.

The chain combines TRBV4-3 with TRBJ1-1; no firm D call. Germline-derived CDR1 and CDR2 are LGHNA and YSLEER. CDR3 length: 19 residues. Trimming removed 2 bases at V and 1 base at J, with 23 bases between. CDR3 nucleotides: TGCGCCAGCAGCCAACTTCGAGAGCTCACCCCTCATGCGAACACTGAAGCTTTCTTT. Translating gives CASSQLRELTPHANTEAFF.

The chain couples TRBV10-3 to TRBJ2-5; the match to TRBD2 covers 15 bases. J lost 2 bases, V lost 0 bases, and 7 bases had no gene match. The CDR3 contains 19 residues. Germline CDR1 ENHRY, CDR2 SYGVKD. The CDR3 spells CAISESPGLAGGHQETQYF. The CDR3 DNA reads TGTGCCATCAGTGAGTCCCCGGGACTAGCGGGAGGACATCAAGAGACCCAGTACTTC.

For the CDR3, the DNA is TGTGCCATCAGTGAGTCGGGTAGCGGGACGTACCAAGAGACCCAGTACTTC. Residues: CAISESGSGTYQETQYF. The chain combines TRBV10-3 with TRBJ2-5; 8 nucleotides line up with TRBD2. The germline V gene has CDR1 ENHRY and CDR2 SYGVKD. The trim removed 0 bases at V and 0 bases at J, leaving 6 bases unmatched. This CDR3 region has 17 residues.

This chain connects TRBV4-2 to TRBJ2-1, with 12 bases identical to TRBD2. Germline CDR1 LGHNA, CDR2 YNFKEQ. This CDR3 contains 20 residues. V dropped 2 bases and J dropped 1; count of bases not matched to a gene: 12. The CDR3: CASSQSCLAGGRSSYNEQFF. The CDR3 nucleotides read TGTGCCAGCAGCCAATCCTGCCTAGCGGGAGGGAGATCGTCCTACAATGAGCAGTTCTTC.

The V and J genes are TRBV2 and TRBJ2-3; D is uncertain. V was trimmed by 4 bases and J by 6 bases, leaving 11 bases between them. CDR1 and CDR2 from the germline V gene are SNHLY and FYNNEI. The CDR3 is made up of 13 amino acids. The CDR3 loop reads CASSGARSDTQYF. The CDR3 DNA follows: TGTGCCAGCAGTGGGGCACGATCGGATACGCAGTATTTT.

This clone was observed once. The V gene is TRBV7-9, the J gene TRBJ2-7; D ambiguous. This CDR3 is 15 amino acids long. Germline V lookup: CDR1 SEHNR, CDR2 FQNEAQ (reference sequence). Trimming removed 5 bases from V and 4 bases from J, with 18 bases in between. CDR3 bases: TGTGCCAGCAGCCCCCAAGGTAGCCGACGTTACGAGCAGTACTTC. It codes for CASSPQGSRRYEQYF.

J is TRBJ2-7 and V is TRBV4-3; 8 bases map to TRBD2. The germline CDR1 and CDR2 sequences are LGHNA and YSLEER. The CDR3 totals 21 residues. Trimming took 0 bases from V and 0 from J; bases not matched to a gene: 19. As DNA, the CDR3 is TGCGCCAGCAGCCAAGACCCGGAATATCATAGCGGGAACAACAGCTCCTACGAGCAGTACTTC. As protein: CASSQDPEYHSGNNSSYEQYF.

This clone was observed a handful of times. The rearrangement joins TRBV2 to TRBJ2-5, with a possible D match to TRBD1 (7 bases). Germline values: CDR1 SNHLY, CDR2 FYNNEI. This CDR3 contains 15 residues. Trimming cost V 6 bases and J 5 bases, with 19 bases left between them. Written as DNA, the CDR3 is TGTGCCAGCAGGGACTTGGGACAGAGCGGGGAGACCCAGTACTTC. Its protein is CASRDLGQSGETQYF.

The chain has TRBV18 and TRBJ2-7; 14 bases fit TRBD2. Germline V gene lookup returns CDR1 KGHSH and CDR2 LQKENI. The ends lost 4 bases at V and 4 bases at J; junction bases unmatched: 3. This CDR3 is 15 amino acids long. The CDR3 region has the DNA TGTGCCAGCTCACTAGGGACTAGCGGGAGTTACGAGCAGTACTTC. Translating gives CASSLGTSGSYEQYF.

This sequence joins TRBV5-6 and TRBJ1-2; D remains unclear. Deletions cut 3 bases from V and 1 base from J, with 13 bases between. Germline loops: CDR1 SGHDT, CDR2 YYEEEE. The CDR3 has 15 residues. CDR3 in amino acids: CASSSGRLFNYGYTF. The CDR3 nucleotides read TGTGCCAGCAGCTCCGGGAGGTTATTTAACTATGGCTACACCTTC.

Here the CDR3 DNA reads TGCAGCGTTGAAAGGGCGATAGCGGGAGCCTACGAGCAGTACTTC. It encodes CSVERAIAGAYEQYF. The chain has TRBV29-1 and TRBJ2-7; 9 nucleotides agree with TRBD2. In germline, CDR1 is SQVTM, CDR2 ANQGSEA. V dropped 2 bases and J dropped 2; count of bases not matched to a gene: 7. The CDR3 sequence is 15 residues long.

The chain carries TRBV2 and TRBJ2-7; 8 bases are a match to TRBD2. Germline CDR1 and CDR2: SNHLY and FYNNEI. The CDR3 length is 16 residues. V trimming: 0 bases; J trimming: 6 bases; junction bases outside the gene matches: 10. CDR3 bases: TGTGCCAGCAGTGAAGCGACGGCAGCGGGAGTGACCGAGCAGTACTTC. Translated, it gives CASSEATAAGVTEQYF.

CDR3 nucleotide sequence: TGTGCCAGCAGTCCTCGAAGGACTAGCGGGTCGGCAGATACGCAGTATTTT. The encoded protein is CASSPRRTSGSADTQYF. The chain links TRBV2 to TRBJ2-3, with 11 nucleotides matching TRBD2. This CDR3 contains 17 residues. Germline lookup yields CDR1 SNHLY and CDR2 FYNNEI. V was pared by 5 bases and J by 4 bases, with 11 bases of the junction left unmatched.

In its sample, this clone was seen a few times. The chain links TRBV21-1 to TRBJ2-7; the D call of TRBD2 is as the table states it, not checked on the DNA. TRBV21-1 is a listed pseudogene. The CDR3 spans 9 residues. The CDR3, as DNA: TGTGCCAGTGAGGCCCCTTCTTACTTC. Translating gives CASEAPSYF.

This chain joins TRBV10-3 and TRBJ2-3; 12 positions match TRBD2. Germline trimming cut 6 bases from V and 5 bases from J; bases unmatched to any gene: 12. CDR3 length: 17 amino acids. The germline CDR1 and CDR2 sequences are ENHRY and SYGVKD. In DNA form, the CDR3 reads TGTGCCATCAGCCCCCACCTAGCGGGAGGGCGGAAAGATACGCAGTATTTT. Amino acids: CAISPHLAGGRKDTQYF.

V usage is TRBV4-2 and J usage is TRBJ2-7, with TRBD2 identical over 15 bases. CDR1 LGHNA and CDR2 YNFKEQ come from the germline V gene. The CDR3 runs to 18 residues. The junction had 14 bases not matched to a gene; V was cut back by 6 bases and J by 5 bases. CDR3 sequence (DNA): TGTGCCAGCAGTCTCGGACTAGCGGGAGGGCGATGGGTCCACGAGCAGTACTTC. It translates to CASSLGLAGGRWVHEQYF.

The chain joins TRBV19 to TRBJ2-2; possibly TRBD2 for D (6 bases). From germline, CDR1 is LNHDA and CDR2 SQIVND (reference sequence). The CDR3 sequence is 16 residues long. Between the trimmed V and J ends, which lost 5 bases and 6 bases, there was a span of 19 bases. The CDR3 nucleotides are TGTGCCAGTAGTGGGCCCTTGACTAGAAGGGCCGGGGAGCTGTTTTTT. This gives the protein CASSGPLTRRAGELFF.